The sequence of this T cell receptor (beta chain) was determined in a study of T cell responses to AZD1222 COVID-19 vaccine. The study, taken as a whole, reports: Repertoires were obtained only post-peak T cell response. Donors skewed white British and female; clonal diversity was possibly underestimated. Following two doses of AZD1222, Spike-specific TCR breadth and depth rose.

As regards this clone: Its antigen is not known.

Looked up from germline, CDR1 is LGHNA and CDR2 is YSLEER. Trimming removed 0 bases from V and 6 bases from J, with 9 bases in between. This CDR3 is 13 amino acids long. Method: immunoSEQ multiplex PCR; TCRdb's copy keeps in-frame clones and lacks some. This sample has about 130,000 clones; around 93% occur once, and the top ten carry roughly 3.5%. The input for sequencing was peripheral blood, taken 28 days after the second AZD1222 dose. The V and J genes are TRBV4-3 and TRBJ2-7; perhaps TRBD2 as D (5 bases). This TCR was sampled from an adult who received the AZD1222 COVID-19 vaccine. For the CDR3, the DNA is TGCGCCAGCAGCCAAGATCGGGGTTCCGAGCAGTACTTC. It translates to CASSQDRGSEQYF.